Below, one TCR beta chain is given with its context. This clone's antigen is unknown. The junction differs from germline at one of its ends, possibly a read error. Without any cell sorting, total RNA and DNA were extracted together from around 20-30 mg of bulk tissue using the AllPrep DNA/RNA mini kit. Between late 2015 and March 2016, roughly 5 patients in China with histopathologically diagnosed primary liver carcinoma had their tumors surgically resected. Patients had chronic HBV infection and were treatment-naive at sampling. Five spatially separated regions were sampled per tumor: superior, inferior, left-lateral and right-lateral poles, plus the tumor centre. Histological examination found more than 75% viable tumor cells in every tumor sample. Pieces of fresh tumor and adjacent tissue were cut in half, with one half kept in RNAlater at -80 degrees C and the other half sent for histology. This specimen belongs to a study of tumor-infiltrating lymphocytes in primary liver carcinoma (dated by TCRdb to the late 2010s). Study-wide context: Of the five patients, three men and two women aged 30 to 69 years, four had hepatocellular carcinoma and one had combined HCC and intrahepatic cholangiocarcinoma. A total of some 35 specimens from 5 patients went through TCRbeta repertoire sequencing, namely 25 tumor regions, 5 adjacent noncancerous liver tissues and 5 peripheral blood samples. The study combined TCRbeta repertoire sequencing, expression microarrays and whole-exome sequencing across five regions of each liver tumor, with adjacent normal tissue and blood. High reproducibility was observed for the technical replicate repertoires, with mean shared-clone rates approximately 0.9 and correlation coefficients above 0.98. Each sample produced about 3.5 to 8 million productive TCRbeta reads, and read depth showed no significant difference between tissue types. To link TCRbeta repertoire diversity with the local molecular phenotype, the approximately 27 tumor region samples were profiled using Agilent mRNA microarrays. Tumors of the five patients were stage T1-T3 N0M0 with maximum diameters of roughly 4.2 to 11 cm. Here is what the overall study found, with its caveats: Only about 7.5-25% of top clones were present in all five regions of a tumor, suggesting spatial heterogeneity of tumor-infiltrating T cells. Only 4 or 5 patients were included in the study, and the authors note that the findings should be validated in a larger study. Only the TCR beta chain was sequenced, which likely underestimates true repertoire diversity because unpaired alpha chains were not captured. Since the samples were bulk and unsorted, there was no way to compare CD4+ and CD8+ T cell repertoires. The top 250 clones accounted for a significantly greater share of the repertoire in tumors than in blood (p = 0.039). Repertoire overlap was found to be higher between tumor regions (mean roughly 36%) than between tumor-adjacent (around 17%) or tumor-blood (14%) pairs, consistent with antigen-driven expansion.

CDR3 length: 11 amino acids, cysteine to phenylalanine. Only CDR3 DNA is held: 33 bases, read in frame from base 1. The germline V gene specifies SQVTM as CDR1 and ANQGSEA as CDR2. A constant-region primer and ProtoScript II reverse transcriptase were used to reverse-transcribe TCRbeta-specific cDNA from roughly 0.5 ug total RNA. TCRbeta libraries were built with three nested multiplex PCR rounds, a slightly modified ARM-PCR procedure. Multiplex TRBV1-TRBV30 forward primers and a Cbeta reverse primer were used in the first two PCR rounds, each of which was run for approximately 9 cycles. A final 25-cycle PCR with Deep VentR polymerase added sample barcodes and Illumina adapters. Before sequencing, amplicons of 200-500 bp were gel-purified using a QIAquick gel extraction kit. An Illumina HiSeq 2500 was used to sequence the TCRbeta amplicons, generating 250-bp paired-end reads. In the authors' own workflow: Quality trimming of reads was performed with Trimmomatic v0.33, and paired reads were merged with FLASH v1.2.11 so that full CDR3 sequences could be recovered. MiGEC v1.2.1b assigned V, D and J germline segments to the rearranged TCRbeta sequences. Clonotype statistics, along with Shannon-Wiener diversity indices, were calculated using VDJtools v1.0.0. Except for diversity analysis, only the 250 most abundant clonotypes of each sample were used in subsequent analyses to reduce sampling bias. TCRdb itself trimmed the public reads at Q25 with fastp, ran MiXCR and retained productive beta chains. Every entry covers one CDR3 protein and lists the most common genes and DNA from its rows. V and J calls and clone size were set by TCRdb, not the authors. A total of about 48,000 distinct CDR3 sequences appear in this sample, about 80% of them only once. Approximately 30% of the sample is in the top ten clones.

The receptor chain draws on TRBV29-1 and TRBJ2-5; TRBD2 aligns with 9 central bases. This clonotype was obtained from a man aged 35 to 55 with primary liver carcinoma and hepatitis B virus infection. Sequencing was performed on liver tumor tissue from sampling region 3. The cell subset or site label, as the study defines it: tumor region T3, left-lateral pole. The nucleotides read TGCAGTGTAGCGGGAGAGGTGATCCAGTACTTT. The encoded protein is CSVAGEVIQYF.